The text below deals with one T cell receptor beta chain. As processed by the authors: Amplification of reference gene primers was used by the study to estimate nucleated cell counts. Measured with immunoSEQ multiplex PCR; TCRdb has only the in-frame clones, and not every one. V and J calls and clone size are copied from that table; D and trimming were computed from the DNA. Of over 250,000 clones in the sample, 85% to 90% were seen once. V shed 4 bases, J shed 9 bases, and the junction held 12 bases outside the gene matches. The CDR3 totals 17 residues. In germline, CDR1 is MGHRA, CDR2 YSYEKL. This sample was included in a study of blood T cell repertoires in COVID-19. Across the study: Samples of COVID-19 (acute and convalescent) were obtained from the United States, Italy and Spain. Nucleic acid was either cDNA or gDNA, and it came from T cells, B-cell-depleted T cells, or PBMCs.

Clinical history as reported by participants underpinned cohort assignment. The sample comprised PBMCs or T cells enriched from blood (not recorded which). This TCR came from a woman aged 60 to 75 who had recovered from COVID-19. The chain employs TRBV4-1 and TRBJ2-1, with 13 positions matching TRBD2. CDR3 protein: CASSLGLAGVYNGEQFF. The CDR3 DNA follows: TGCGCCAGCAGCCTCGGACTAGCGGGAGTTTACAACGGTGAGCAGTTCTTC.